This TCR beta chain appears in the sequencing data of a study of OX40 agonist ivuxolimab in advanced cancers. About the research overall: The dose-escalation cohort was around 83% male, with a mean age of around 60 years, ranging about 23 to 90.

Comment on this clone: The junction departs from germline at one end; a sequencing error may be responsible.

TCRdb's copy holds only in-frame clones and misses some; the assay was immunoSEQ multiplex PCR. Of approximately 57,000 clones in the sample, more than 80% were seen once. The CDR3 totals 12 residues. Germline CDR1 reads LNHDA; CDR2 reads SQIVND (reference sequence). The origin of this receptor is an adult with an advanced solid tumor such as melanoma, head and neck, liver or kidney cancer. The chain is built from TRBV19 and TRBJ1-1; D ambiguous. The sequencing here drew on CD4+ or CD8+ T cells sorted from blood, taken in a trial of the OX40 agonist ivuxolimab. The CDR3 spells CASSMAGSWLCF. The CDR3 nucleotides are TGTGCCAGTAGTATGGCAGGATCGTGGCTTTGCTTT.